The rows below give T cell receptor beta chains drawn from one sample of a study of blood T cell repertoires in COVID-19. Profiled with immunoSEQ multiplex PCR; TCRdb holds only in-frame clones, not every one. The data hold some 35,000 clones, with around 80% observed a single time. The sequenced sample was peripheral blood. These receptors were taken from an elderly man with active or convalescent COVID-19. Both conserved end residues are part of each CDR3. The D gene is left open where the match is weak. Rows give clone size only sometimes, using once, few, many, or a class for an expanded clone.

CDR3: CASSLLGTSSSYEQYF
DNA: TGTGCCAGCAGTTTATTGGGGACATCGAGCTCCTACGAGCAGTACTTC
V: TRBV28
J: TRBJ2-7
D: -
size: -

CDR3: CAANTILRANSGNTIYF
DNA: TGTGCCGCGAACACAATCCTCAGGGCGAACTCTGGAAACACCATATATTTT
V: TRBV27
J: TRBJ1-3
D: -
size: few

CDR3: CASTERTPGQPSGNTIYF
DNA: TGTGCCAGCACCGAGAGGACCCCAGGACAGCCCTCCGGAAACACCATATATTTT
V: TRBV21-1
J: TRBJ1-3
D: -
size: few

CDR3: CASSLLAGVSDTGELFF
DNA: TGTGCCAGCAGTTTGCTAGCGGGAGTTAGTGACACCGGGGAGCTGTTTTTT
V: TRBV27
J: TRBJ2-2
D: TRBD2
size: -

CDR3: CAINGRTSMNTGELFF
DNA: TGTGCCATCAATGGCAGGACTTCTATGAACACCGGGGAGCTGTTTTTT
V: TRBV10-3
J: TRBJ2-2
D: -
size: -

CDR3: CASGGAANTIYF
DNA: TGTGCTAGTGGGGGGGCAGCGAACACCATATATTTT
V: TRBV12-5
J: TRBJ1-3
D: -
size: -

CDR3: CASSPGGAGTEAFF
DNA: TGTGCCAGCTCGCCTGGGGGCGCAGGGACTGAAGCTTTCTTT
V: TRBV18
J: TRBJ1-1
D: -
size: -

CDR3: CAITPGGAYNEQFF
DNA: TGTGCCATCACTCCGGGAGGAGCCTACAATGAGCAGTTCTTC
V: TRBV10-3
J: TRBJ2-1
D: TRBD2
size: -

CDR3: CASSPRVDTQYF
DNA: TGTGCCAGCAGTCCCCGCGTGGATACGCAGTATTTT
V: TRBV27
J: TRBJ2-3
D: -
size: many

CDR3: CASGRSQGGQYF
DNA: TGTGCCAGCGGACGAAGCCAGGGTGGGCAGTACTTC
V: TRBV25-1
J: TRBJ2-7
D: -
size: -

CDR3: CASSLAGGSTDTQYF
DNA: TGTGCCAGCAGCTTAGCGGGAGGGAGCACAGATACGCAGTATTTT
V: TRBV7-3
J: TRBJ2-3
D: TRBD2
size: -

CDR3: CASSLGASGVYNEQFF
DNA: TGTGCCAGCAGCTTGGGGGCTAGCGGGGTTTACAATGAGCAGTTCTTC
V: TRBV5-4
J: TRBJ2-1
D: TRBD2
size: -

CDR3: CASSLVPGIEKLFF
DNA: TGTGCCAGCAGTTTAGTGCCCGGGATTGAAAAACTGTTTTTT
V: TRBV28
J: TRBJ1-4
D: -
size: -

CDR3: CASSGEGRTNEKLFF
DNA: TGCGCCAGCAGTGGGGAGGGGAGAACTAATGAAAAACTGTTTTTT
V: TRBV5-1
J: TRBJ1-4
D: -
size: few

CDR3: CASSSDPGGTIYF
DNA: TGCGCCAGCAGCTCGGACCCGGGGGGCACCATATATTTT
V: TRBV5-1
J: TRBJ1-3
D: -
size: -

CDR3: CASSLGTGDEKLFF
DNA: TGTGCCAGCAGTTTAGGGACAGGGGATGAAAAACTGTTTTTT
V: TRBV28
J: TRBJ1-4
D: TRBD1
size: -

CDR3: CASSEQGAGGYTF
DNA: TGTGCCAGCAGCGAACAGGGGGCGGGTGGCTACACCTTC
V: TRBV2
J: TRBJ1-2
D: TRBD1
size: -

CDR3: CASSVEASGGLLSPLHF
DNA: TGTGCCAGCAGCGTAGAGGCGTCAGGGGGCCTTCTTTCACCCCTCCACTTT
V: TRBV9
J: TRBJ1-6
D: TRBD1
size: -

CDR3: CASSPPDRGYVDTQYF
DNA: TGTGCCAGCTCACCTCCGGACAGGGGGTACGTGGATACGCAGTATTTT
V: TRBV18
J: TRBJ2-3
D: TRBD1
size: -

CDR3: CASSPSDRVPNEQFF
DNA: TGTGCCAGTAGTCCCTCCGACAGGGTCCCCAATGAGCAGTTCTTC
V: TRBV19
J: TRBJ2-1
D: TRBD1
size: -

CDR3: CASSETSYEQYF
DNA: TGCGCCAGCAGTGAAACCAGCTACGAGCAGTACTTC
V: TRBV10-2
J: TRBJ2-7
D: -
size: once

CDR3: CASSIGQGQTGELFF
DNA: TGTGCCAGCAGTATAGGACAGGGCCAAACCGGGGAGCTGTTTTTT
V: TRBV6-5
J: TRBJ2-2
D: TRBD1
size: -

CDR3: CASSPENEQFF
DNA: TGTGCCAGCAGCCCGGAGAATGAGCAGTTCTTC
V: TRBV7-9
J: TRBJ2-1
D: -
size: few

CDR3: CASRTGSATEAFF
DNA: TGTGCCAGCAGGACAGGGTCGGCCACTGAAGCTTTCTTT
V: TRBV12-3/TRBV12-4
J: TRBJ1-1
D: TRBD1
size: few

CDR3: CASSFRGRGTEAFF
DNA: TGTGCCAGCAGCTTCCGGGGTCGGGGGACTGAAGCTTTCTTT
V: TRBV13
J: TRBJ1-1
D: -
size: -

CDR3: CASSQDQLSGNTIYF
DNA: TGTGCCAGCAGCCAAGATCAGTTATCTGGAAACACCATATATTTT
V: TRBV3-1/TRBV3-2
J: TRBJ1-3
D: -
size: -

CDR3: CATSDSAQETQYF
DNA: TGTGCCACCAGTGATTCCGCGCAAGAGACCCAGTACTTC
V: TRBV24-1
J: TRBJ2-5
D: -
size: once

CDR3: CASSLVLGANNEQFF
DNA: TGTGCCAGCAGCTTAGTCCTGGGGGCGAACAATGAGCAGTTCTTC
V: TRBV11-2
J: TRBJ2-1
D: -
size: -